The T cell receptor (beta chain) under discussion was sequenced for a study of Graves' ophthalmopathy and Graves' hyperthyroidism. Study-level background: Untreated patients at initial diagnosis provided peripheral blood.

Uncontrolled infections, other autoimmune diseases, pregnancy or lactation barred patients from enrollment. This clonotype was observed a few times. V was shortened by 6 bases and J by 3 bases, with 18 bases between the two germline ends. The V gene's germline CDR1 is SNHLY and CDR2 FYNNEI. The CDR3 runs 15 residues. For repertoire sequencing, the TCR beta CDR3 regions were amplified from RNA transcripts. RT-PCR was first run with HTBI primers, then multiplex PCR in a second round. TCRdb re-derived calls from the multiplex PCR reads in MiXCR, one entry per CDR3 protein. The sample yields 650,000 to 900,000 distinct CDR3 sequences, roughly two fifths seen once.

This TCR was recovered from an adult man with Graves' ophthalmopathy. The sequencing sample was made of peripheral blood. J is TRBJ2-7 and V is TRBV2, with D tentatively TRBD1 (5 bases). CDR3 loop: CASSSMEQELYEQYF. The CDR3 bases are TGTGCCAGCAGCTCCATGGAACAGGAACTCTACGAGCAGTACTTC.